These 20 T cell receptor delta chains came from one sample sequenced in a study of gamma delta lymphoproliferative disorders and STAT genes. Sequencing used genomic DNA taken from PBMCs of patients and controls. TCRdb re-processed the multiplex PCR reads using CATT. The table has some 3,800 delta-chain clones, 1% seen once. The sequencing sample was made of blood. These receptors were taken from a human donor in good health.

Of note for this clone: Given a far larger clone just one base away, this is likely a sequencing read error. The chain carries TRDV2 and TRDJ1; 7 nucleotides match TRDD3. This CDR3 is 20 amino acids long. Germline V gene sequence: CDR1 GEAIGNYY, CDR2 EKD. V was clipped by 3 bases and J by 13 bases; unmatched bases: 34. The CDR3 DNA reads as TGTGCCTGTGACCCCTGGAGTGGGTCCCATTTCGGGGGATTAAGGAAAGAACGCATCTTT. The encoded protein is CACDPWSGSHFGGLRKERIF.

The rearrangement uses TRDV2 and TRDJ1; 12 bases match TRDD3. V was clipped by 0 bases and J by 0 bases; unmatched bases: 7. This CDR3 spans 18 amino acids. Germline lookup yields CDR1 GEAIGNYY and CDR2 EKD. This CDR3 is CACDTSGGYAGYTDKLIF. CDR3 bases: TGTGCCTGTGACACCTCTGGGGGATACGCCGGGTACACCGATAAACTCATCTTT.

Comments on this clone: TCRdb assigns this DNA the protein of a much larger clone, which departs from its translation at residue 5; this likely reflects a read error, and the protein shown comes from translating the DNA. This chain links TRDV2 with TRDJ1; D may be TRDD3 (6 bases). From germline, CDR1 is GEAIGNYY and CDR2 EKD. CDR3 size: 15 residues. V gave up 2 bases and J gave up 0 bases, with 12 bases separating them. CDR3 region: CACDIDLGYTDKLIF. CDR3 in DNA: TGTGCCTGTGACATCGATCTGGGGTACACCGATAAACTCATCTTT.

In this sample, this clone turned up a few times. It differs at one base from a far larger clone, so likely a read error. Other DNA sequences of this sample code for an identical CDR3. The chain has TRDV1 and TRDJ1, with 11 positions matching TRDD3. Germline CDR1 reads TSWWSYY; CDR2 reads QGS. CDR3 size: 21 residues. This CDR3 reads CALGELSPYWGIASYTDKLIF. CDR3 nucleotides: TGTGCTCTTGGGGAACTATCCCCTTACTGGGGGATAGCCTCGTACACCGATAAACTCATTTTT.

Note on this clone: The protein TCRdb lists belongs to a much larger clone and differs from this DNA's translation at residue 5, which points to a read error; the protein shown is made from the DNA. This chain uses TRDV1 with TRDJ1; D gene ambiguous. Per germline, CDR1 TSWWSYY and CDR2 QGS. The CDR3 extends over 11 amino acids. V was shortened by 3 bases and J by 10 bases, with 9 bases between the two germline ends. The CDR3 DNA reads TGTGCTCTTGGGGATCGTGGGCGACTCATCTTT. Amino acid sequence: CALGDRGRLIF.

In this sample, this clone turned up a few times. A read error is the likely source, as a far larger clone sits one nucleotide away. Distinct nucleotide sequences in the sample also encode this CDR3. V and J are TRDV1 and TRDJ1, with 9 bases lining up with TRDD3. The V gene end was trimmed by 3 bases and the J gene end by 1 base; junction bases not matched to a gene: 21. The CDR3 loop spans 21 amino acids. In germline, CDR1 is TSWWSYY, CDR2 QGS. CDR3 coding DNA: TGTGCTCTTGGGGAGCTCCGGGTTCCTACTGCGTACTGGGGGACCACCGATAAACTCATCTTT. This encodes CALGELRVPTAYWGTTDKLIF.

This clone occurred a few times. The CDR3 DNA sequence: TGTGCCTCCCTCACAGATACTGGGGATCCAATTAGGTACACCGATAAACTCATCTTT. This gives the protein CASLTDTGDPIRYTDKLIF. The J gene is TRDJ1; the V gene was not called; the table's D call, TRDD3, has no DNA check behind it. The CDR3 spans 19 residues.

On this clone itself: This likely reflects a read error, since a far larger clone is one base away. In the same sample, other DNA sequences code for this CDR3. CDR3 sequence: CACDSGGYSSWDTRQMFF. In nucleotides, the CDR3 is TGTGCCTGTGACAGTGGGGGATATAGCTCCTGGGACACCCGACAGATGTTTTTC. This chain uses TRDV2 with TRDJ3; 9 nucleotides agree with TRDD3. The V gene's germline CDR1 is GEAIGNYY and CDR2 EKD. With V trimmed by 2 bases and J by 0 bases, 4 bases remained unmatched. The CDR3 length is 18 residues.

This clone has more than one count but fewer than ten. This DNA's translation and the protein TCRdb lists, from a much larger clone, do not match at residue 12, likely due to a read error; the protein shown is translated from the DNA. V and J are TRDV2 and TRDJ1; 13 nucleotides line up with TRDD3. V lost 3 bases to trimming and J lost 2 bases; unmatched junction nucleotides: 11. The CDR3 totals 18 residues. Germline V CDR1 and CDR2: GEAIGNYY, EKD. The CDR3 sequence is CACDATGGYGSRTDKLIF. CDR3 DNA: TGTGCCTGTGACGCAACTGGGGGATACGGCAGTAGGACCGATAAACTCATCTTT.

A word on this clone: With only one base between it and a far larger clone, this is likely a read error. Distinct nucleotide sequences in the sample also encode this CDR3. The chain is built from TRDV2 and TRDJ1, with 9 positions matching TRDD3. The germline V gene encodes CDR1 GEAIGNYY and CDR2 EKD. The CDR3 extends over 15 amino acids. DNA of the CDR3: TGTGCCTGTGATATACTGGGGGAGCACACTGATAAACTCATCTTT. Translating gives CACDILGEHTDKLIF.

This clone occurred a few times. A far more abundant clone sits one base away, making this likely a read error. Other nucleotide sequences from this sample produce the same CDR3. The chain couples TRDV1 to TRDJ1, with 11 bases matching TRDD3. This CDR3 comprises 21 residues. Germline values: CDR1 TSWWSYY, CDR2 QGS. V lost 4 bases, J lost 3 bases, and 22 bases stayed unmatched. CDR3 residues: CALGGGFYHLEWGIRSDKLIF. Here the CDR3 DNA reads TGTGCTCTTGGGGGGGGATTTTACCACCTAGAGTGGGGGATACGCTCCGATAAACTCATCTTT.

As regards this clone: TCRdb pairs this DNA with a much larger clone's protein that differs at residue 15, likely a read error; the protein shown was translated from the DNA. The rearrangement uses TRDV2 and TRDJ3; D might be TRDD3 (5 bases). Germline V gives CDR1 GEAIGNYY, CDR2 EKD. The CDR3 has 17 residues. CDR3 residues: CACDTVAGAWDTRQIFF. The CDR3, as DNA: TGTGCCTGTGACACCGTAGCCGGGGCCTGGGACACCCGACAGATATTTTTC.

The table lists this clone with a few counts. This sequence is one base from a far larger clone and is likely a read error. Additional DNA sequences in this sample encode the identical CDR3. The CDR3 loop is CALGSLPTYWGMAGTDKLIF. In nucleotides, the CDR3 is TGTGCTCTTGGGTCGCTTCCTACTTACTGGGGGATGGCGGGGACCGATAAACTCATCTTT. The chain links TRDV1 to TRDJ1, with 10 bases identical to TRDD3. This CDR3 is 20 amino acids long. Trimming at V came to 5 bases and at J to 2 bases, leaving 20 bases not matched to a gene. The V gene's germline CDR1 is TSWWSYY and CDR2 QGS.

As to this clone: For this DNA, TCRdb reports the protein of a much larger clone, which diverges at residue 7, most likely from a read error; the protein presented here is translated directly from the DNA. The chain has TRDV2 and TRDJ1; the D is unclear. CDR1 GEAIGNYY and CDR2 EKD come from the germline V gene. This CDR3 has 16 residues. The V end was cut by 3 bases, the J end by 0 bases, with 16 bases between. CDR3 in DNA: TGTGCCTGTGACCCGTTGATGGGTACAAACACCGATAAACTCATCTTT. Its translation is CACDPLMGTNTDKLIF.

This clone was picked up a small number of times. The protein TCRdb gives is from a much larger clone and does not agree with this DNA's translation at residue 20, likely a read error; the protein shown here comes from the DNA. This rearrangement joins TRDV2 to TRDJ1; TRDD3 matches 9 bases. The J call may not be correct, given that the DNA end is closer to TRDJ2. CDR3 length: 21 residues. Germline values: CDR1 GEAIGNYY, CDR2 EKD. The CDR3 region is CACDTYFQHTGGRLVVDKLFF. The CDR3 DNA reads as TGTGCCTGTGACACCTATTTCCAACATACTGGGGGACGATTAGTCGTCGATAAACTCTTCTTT.

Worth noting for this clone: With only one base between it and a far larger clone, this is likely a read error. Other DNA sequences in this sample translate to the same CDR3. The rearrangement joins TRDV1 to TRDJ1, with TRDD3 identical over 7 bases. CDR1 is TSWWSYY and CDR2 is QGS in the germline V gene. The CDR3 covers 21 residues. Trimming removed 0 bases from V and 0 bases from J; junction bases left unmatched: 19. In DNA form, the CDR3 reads TGTGCTCTTGGGGAACTACCCCTCTTTTTGGGGGACCCACCGTACACCGATAAACTCATCTTT. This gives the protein CALGELPLFLGDPPYTDKLIF.

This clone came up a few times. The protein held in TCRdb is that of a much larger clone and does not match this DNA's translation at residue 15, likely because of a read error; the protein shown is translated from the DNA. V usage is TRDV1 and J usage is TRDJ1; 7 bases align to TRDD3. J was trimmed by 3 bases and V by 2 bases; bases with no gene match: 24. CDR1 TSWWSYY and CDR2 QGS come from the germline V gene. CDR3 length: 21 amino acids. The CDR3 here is CALGEDVTFGYWGRGPDKLIF. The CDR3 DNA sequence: TGTGCTCTTGGGGAAGATGTTACCTTCGGGTACTGGGGTAGGGGGCCCGATAAACTCATCTTT.

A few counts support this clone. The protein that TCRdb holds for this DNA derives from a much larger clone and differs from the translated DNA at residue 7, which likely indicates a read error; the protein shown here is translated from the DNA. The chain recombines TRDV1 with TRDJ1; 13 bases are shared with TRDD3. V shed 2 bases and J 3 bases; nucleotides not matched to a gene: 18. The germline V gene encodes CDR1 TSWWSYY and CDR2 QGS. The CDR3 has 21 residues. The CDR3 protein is CALGEWADHYWGIRFADKLIF. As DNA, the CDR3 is TGTGCTCTTGGGGAATGGGCCGATCATTACTGGGGGATACGCTTCGCCGATAAACTCATCTTT.

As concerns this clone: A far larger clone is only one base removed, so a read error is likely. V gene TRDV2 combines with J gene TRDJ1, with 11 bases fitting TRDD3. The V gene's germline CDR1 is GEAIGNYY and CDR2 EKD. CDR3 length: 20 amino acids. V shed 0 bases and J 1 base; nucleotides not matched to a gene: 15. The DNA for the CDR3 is TGTGCCTGTGACACCGTGTCCTGCTGGGGGATACCAACGGGCACCGATAAACTCATCTTT. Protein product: CACDTVSCWGIPTGTDKLIF.

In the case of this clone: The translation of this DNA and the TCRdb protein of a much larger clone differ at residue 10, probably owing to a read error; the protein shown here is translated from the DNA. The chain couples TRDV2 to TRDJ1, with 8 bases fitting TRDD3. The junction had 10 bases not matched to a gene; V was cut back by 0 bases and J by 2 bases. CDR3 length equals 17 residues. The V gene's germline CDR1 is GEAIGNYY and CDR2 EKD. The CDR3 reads CACDTVELGAMTDKLIF. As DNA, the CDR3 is TGTGCCTGTGACACCGTGGAACTGGGGGCCATGACCGATAAACTCATCTTT.